What follows describes a single TCR beta chain. Its cognate antigen is unknown. The sample comes from a study of T cell repertoires in cytomegalovirus infection. Study-level points and caveats: CMV-specific TCR beta clonotypes restricted by HLA-C dominated the ex vivo response.

MiXCR was run by TCRdb on the reads, yielding one entry per CDR3 protein. The sample includes about 900,000 distinct CDR3 sequences, approximately 30% of them seen just once. CDR1 is SGHTA and CDR2 is FQGNSA in the germline V gene. Trimming left V 5 bases short and J 0 bases short, with 15 bases between. CDR3 length: 16 residues. The rearrangement uses TRBV7-2 and TRBJ2-3; D not resolved. The specimen comprised cultured CD8+ T cells from PBMCs, sampled from culture after CMV antigen stimulation. The source is a human donor in good health (CMV status not recorded). Some clones in this sample may be carry-over from other donors' samples. CDR3 bases: TGTGCCAGCAGCAGCTTAGGCAAGAGAAGCACAGATACGCAGTATTTT. Encoded protein: CASSSLGKRSTDTQYF.